This T cell receptor (beta chain) was documented in a study of spatial heterogeneity in lung cancer. At the level of the study: The count of detected beta-chain sequences consistently exceeded that of alpha-chain sequences. Broader study findings: Among blood samples, ubiquitous expanded tumor TCRs appeared more at resection than at follow-up.

Every individual TCR cDNA molecule carried its own unique molecular identifier, which allowed correction of PCR and sequencing errors. TCRdb recomputed calls from the 5' RACE reads with MiXCR, one row per CDR3 protein. The sample records 20,000 to 30,000 distinct CDR3 sequences, 4% to 6% being singletons. Time point specified: sample taken at primary tumor resection. Unsorted whole RNA of tumor, nontumor lung or frozen PBMC was sequenced. Donation came from approximately 69 patients with untreated early-stage non-small cell lung cancer. This CDR3 is built from 14 residues. The V end lost 0 bases, the J end lost 7 bases, and 12 bases lay between the germline ends. The germline gives CDR1 MNHNS, CDR2 SASEGT. Worth noting for this clonotype: Its specificity is unknown.

This sequence joins TRBV6-1 and TRBJ1-2; possible D gene TRBD1, 5 bases. The source was PBMCs, collected at surgery. This TCR derives from a male donor with early-stage non-small cell lung cancer. The CDR3 bases are TGTGCCAGCAGTGAAGCGCCCCGCAGGGCTGGCTACACCTTC. Its translation: CASSEAPRRAGYTF.